This T cell receptor beta chain was retrieved from a study of PD-L1 blockade in urothelial cancer. Across the whole study: Male sex and bladder-origin urothelial cancer were recorded for about 90% of the roughly 30 patients. The median T cell count in blood samples was approximately 140,000. Patients had received 0 to 3 prior chemotherapy regimens.

The time point is: pretreatment peripheral blood. TCR analog templates of synthetic origin were spiked into each PCR. Assay: immunoSEQ multiplex PCR; the TCRdb copy retains only in-frame clones and omits some. The data hold roughly 130,000 clones, with about 81% observed a single time. This CDR3 has 15 amino acids. V lost 0 bases and J lost 4, with 11 bases in between. The germline V gene encodes CDR1 SGHDT and CDR2 YYEEEE. The chain combines TRBV5-6 with TRBJ2-1, with D unclear. The sequence was obtained from a middle-aged man with urothelial cancer. The sequencing used PBMCs, collected around atezolizumab (anti-PD-L1) treatment. The CDR3 sequence: CASSLAGSVYNEQFF. The CDR3 nucleotides are TGTGCCAGCAGCTTGGCCGGGTCCGTTTACAATGAGCAGTTCTTC.